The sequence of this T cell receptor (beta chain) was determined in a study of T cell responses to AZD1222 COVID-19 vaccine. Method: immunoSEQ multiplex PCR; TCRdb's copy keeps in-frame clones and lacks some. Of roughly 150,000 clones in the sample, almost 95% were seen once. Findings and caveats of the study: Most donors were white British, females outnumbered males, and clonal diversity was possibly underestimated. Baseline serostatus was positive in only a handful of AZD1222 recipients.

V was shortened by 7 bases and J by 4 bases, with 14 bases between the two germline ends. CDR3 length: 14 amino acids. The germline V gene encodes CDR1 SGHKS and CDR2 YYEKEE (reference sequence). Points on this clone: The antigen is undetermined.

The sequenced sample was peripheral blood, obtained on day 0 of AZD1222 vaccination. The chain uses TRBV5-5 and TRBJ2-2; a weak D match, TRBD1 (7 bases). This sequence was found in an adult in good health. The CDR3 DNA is TGTGCCAGCGGAGGGCCAGGGGGCACCGGGGAGCTGTTTTTT. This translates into CASGGPGGTGELFF.